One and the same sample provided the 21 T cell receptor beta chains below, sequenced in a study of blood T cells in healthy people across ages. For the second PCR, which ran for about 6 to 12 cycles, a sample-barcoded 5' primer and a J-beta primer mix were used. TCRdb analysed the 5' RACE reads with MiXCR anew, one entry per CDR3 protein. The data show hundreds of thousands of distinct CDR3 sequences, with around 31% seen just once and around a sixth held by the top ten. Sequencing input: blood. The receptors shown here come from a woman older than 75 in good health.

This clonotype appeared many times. The CDR3 is CASSLGDKRPQHF. DNA of the CDR3: TGTGCCAGCAGCTTAGGGGACAAGAGGCCCCAGCATTTT. The V and J genes are TRBV7-9 and TRBJ1-5; D is possibly TRBD1 (6 bases). V lost 1 base to trimming and J lost 9 bases, with 10 bases between them. The CDR3 contains 13 residues. The germline CDR1 and CDR2 sequences are SEHNR and FQNEAQ (reference sequence).

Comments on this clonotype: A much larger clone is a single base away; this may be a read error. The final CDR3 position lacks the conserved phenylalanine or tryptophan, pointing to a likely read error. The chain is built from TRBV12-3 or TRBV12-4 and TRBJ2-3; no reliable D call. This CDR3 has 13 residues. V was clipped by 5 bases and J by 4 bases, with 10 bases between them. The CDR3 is CASSRWAADTQYS. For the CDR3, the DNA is TGTGCCAGCAGTCGCTGGGCCGCAGATACGCAGTATTCT.

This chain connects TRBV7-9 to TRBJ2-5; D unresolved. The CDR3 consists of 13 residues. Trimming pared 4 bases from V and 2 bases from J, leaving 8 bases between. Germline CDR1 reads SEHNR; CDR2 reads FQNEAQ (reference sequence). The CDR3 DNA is TGTGCCAGCAGCTCACAGATACAAGAGACCCAGTACTTC. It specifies CASSSQIQETQYF. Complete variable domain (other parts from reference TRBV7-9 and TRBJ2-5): DTGVSQNPRHKITKRGQNVTFRCDPISEHNRLYWYRQTLGQGPEFLTYFQNEAQLEKSRLLSDRFSAERPKGSFSTLEIQRTEQGDSAMYLCASSSQIQETQYFGPGTRLLVL.

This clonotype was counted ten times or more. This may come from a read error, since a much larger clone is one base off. The CDR3 DNA reads TGTGCCGGCAGCCAAGCACCTACGGGTGTTAACTCCTACGAGCAGTACTTC. Translation: CAGSQAPTGVNSYEQYF. The chain joins TRBV4-2 to TRBJ2-7; D is unclear. CDR3 length: 17 amino acids. CDR1 and CDR2 (germline): LGHNA, YNFKEQ.

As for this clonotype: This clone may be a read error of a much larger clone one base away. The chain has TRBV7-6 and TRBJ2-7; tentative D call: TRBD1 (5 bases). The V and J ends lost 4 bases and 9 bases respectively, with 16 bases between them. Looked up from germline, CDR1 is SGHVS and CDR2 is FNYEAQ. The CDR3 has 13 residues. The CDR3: CASSSPIGAGQYF. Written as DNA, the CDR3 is TGTGCCAGCAGCTCACCGATAGGGGCCGGGCAGTACTTC.

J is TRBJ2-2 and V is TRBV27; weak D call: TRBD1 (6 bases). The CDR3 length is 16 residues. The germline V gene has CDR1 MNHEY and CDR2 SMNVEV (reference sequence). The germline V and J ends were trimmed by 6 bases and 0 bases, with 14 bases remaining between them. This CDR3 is CASSPRGTSNTGELFF. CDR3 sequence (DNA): TGTGCCAGCAGCCCGAGGGGGACCTCGAACACCGGGGAGCTGTTTTTT.

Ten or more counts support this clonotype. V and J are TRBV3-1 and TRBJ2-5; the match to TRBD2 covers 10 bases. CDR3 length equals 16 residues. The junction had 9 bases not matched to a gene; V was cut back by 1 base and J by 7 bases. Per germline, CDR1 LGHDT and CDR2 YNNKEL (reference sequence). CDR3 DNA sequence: TGTGCCAGCAGCCAAGCAGCGGGGGGGAGTTTTCGGACCCAGTACTTC. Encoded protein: CASSQAAGGSFRTQYF.

CDR3 protein: CASSQIGRGVNTEAFF. CDR3 DNA: TGTGCCAGCAGCCAAATTGGCAGGGGTGTAAACACTGAAGCTTTCTTT. The V and J genes are TRBV14 and TRBJ1-1; TRBD1 is a possible D gene (6 bases). The CDR3 has 16 residues. V was cut by 2 bases and J by 2 bases, with 15 bases left in between. The germline CDR1 and CDR2 sequences are SGHDN and FVKESK.

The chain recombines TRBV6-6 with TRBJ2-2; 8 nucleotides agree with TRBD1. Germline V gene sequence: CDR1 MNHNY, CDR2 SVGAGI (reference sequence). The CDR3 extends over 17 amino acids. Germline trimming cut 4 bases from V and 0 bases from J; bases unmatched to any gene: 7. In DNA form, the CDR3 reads TGTGCCAGCAGTTCCTTGACAGGGGCCGCGAACACCGGGGAGCTGTTTTTT. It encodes CASSSLTGAANTGELFF.

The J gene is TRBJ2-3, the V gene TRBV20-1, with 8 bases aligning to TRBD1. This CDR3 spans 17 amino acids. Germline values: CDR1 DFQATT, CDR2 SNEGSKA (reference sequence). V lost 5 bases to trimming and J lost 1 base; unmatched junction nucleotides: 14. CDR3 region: CSAPGQGGLKGTDTQYF. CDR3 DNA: TGCAGTGCTCCCGGACAGGGTGGATTGAAAGGCACAGATACGCAGTATTTT.

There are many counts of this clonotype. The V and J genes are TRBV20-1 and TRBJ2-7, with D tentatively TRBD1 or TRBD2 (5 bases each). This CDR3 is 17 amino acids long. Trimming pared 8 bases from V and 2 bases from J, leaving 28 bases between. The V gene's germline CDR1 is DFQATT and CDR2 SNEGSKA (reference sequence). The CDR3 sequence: CSCPAWRKGDGAYEQYF. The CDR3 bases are TGCAGTTGTCCGGCATGGAGGAAAGGGGACGGAGCCTACGAGCAGTACTTC.

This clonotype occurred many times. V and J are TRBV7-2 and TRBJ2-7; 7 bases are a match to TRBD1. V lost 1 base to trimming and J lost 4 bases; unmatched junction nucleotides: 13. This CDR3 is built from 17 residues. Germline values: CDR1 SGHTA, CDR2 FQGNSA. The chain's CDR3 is CASSLVEGSGGTYEQYF. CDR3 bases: TGTGCCAGCAGCTTAGTAGAGGGGTCAGGGGGTACGTACGAGCAGTACTTC.

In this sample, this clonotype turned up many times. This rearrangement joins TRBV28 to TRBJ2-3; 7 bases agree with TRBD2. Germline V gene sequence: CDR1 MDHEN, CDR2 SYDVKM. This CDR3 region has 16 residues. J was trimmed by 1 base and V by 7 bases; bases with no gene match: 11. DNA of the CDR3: TGTGCCAGCAAGCGGGCTAGCGGCTTGGGCACAGATACGCAGTATTTT. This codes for CASKRASGLGTDTQYF.

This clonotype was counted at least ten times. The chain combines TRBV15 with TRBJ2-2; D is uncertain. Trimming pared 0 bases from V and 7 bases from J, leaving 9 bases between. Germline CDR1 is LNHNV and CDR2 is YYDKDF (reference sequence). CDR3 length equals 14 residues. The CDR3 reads CATSRDRLHGELFF. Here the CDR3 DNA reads TGTGCCACCAGCAGAGATCGGCTACACGGGGAGCTGTTTTTT.

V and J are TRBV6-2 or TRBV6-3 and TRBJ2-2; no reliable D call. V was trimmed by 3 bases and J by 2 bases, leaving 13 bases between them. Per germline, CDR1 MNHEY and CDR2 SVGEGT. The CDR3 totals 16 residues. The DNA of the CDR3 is TGTGCCAGCAGTTATCCAACAGAATCAAACACCGGGGAGCTGTTTTTT. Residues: CASSYPTESNTGELFF.

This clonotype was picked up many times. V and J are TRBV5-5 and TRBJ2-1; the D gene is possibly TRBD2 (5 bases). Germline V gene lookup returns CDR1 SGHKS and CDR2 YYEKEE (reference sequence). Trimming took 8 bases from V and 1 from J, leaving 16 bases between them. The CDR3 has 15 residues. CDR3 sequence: CASNSARGSYNEQFF. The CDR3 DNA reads TGTGCCAGTAACTCTGCGAGAGGGTCCTACAATGAGCAGTTCTTC.

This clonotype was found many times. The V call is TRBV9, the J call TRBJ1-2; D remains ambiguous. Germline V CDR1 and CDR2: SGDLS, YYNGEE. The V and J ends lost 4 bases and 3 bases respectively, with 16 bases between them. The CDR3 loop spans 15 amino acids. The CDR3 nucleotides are TGTGCCAGCAGCCGCGACTTGGGGTTGGACTATGGCTACACCTTC. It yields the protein CASSRDLGLDYGYTF.

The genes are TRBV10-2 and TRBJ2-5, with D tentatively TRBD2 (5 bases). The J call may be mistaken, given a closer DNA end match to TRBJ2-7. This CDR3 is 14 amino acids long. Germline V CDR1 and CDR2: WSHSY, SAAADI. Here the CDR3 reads CASRAGELPYEQYF. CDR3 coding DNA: TGCGCCAGCAGGGCCGGGGAGTTGCCCTACGAGCAGTACTTC.

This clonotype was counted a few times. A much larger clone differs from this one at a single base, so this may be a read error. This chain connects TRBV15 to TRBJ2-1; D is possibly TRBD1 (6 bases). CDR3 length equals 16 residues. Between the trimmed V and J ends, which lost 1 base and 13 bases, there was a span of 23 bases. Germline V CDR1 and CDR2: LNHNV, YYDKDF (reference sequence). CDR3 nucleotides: TGTGCCACCAGCAGAGCGGGTGGCAGGGGCCAAGAGACCCAGTTCTTC. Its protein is CATSRAGGRGQETQFF.

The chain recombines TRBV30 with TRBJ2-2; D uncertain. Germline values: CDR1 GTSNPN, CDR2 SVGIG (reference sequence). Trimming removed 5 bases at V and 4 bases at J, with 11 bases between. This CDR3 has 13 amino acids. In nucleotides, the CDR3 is TGTGCCTGGGGGCGACGAGTCACCGGGGAGCTGTTTTTT. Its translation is CAWGRRVTGELFF.

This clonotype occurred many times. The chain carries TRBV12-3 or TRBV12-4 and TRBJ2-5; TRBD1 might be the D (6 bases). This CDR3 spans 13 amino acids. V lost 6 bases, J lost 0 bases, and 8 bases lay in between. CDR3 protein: CASRRTDQETQYF. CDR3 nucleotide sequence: TGTGCCAGCAGACGGACAGACCAAGAGACCCAGTACTTC.